This T cell receptor (beta chain) was captured in a study of OX40 agonist ivuxolimab in advanced cancers. At the level of the study: Patients enrolled in dose escalation were diagnosed with hepatocellular carcinoma, melanoma, renal cell or head and neck cancer. One patient with hepatocellular carcinoma and two with cutaneous melanoma, three in all, had partial responses.

The CDR3 runs 13 residues. Germline V CDR1 and CDR2: SNHLY, FYNNEI. Between the trimmed V and J ends, which lost 7 bases and 5 bases, there was a span of 14 bases. Assay used: immunoSEQ multiplex PCR; TCRdb lists only in-frame clones, some missing. The repertoire holds 75,000 to 100,000 clones, with around 85% as singletons. This receptor was identified in an adult with an advanced solid tumor such as melanoma, head and neck, liver or kidney cancer. The sequencing here drew on CD4+ or CD8+ T cells sorted from blood, taken in a trial of the OX40 agonist ivuxolimab. The chain has TRBV2 and TRBJ1-2, with TRBD1 as a possible D gene (5 bases). The CDR3 region is CASTPGLLYGYTF. The CDR3 region has the DNA TGTGCCAGCACCCCAGGGCTCTTATATGGCTACACCTTC. Variable domain in full (rest from reference TRBV2 and TRBJ1-2): EPEVTQTPSHQVTQMGQEVILRCVPISNHLYFYWYRQILGQKVEFLVSFYNNEISEKSEIFDDQFSVERPDGSNFTLKIRSTKLEDSAMYFCASTPGLLYGYTFGSGTRLTVV.